This TCR beta chain comes out of a study of a mutant IDH1 vaccine in newly diagnosed glioma. On the study more broadly: The first vaccination came 4-6 weeks after radiotherapy alone, or with temozolomide cycles. Treated patients showed a male proportion of approximately 62%, a female proportion of 37.5%, and a mean age of about 41 years. Earlier treatment was radiotherapy, temozolomide, or both, with most getting both.

The assay was immunoSEQ multiplex PCR, and TCRdb's table has in-frame clones only and misses some. The sample has 45,000 to 50,000 clones, around 89% seen once; the top ten hold around 5.7%. Time point denoted: week 35, safety follow-up. One vaccine dose held 300 ug of mutant IDH1 20-mer peptide and came with topical imiquimod. Germline V lookup: CDR1 LNHDA, CDR2 SQIVND (reference sequence). The CDR3 has 15 amino acids. The V end lost 7 bases, the J end lost 4 bases, and 17 bases lay between the germline ends. Points on this clone: What it binds is not known.

The genes are TRBV19 and TRBJ2-1; maybe TRBD2 (6 bases). The sequence was obtained from a woman aged 40 to 49 with glioma. The sequences come from PBMCs, collected from a glioma patient whose treatment included an IDH1 peptide vaccine. The CDR3 sequence is CASTEQAGRYNEQFF. CDR3 coding DNA: TGTGCCAGTACCGAACAGGCGGGGAGATACAATGAGCAGTTCTTC. Variable domain in full (rest from reference TRBV19 and TRBJ2-1): DGGITQSPKYLFRKEGQNVTLSCEQNLNHDAMYWYRQDPGQGLRLIYYSQIVNDFQKGDIAEGYSVSREKKESFPLTVTSAQKNPTAFYLCASTEQAGRYNEQFFGPGTRLTVL.